Included here is one TCR beta chain sequence, with context. Its antigen remains unidentified. The data belong to a study of T-cell reconstitution after alpha-beta-depleted transplantation in children. Study-level findings and limits: By about two months after transplant, alpha-beta T cells reportedly arose from several hundred graft clones that had expanded.

The CDR3 covers 12 residues. CDR1 is ENHRY and CDR2 is SYGVKD in the germline V gene. The trim removed 11 bases at V and 3 bases at J, leaving 5 bases unmatched. Researchers prepared the TCRbeta library using unique molecular identifiers, the study reports. TCRdb reanalysed the PCR reads using MiXCR and keeps one entry per CDR3 protein. The table records fewer than 85,000 distinct CDR3 sequences, 12% to 15% of them present only once. Specimen: PBMCs, mostly from graft donor cells, collected 180 days after TCRalphabeta/CD19-depleted stem cell transplant. The chain is built from TRBV10-3 and TRBJ2-7; 9 nucleotides line up with TRBD1. The sequence was obtained from a male patient between 2 and 15 years old who had a stem cell transplant for acute lymphoblastic leukemia, so the T cells may come from the graft donor. CDR3 sequence: CAVQGAGYEQYF. The CDR3 coding sequence is TGTGCCGTACAGGGGGCAGGCTACGAGCAGTACTTC.